A selection of T cell receptor beta chains follows, all from one sample in a study of T cell responses to AZD1222 COVID-19 vaccine. Measured with immunoSEQ multiplex PCR; TCRdb has only the in-frame clones, and not every one. The sample has tens of thousands of clones; roughly 90% are singletons. Sequencing was performed on peripheral blood, taken on day 0 of AZD1222 vaccination. The receptors shown here come from an adult in good health. Each CDR3 is given with its conserved first and last residue. D genes are given only for firm matches. Size is omitted from some rows. Given values are once, few, many or a class for expanded clones.

>few|TRBV7-9|.|11|TRBJ2-5
CASSLKETQYF
TGTGCCAGCAGCTTAAAGGAGACCCAGTACTTC
>few|TRBV7-2|.|14|TRBJ1-5
CASSRDPGNQPQHF
TGTGCCAGCAGCAGGGACCCGGGCAATCAGCCCCAGCATTTT
>.|TRBV7-8|.|13|TRBJ2-1
CASSLSLRGEQFF
TGTGCCAGCAGCTTAAGTCTCCGGGGCGAGCAGTTCTTC
>.|TRBV9|.|15|TRBJ2-3
CASSVGVGSTDTQYF
TGTGCCAGCAGCGTAGGCGTGGGCAGCACAGATACGCAGTATTTT
>.|TRBV4-2|TRBD1|16|TRBJ1-5
CASSQDGDSLNQPQHF
TGTGCCAGCAGCCAAGATGGGGACAGCCTCAATCAGCCCCAGCATTTT
>once|TRBV7-3|.|14|TRBJ1-1
CASSLEGKNTEAFF
TGTGCCAGCAGCTTAGAAGGAAAGAACACTGAAGCTTTCTTT
>.|TRBV24-1|TRBD2|13|TRBJ2-7
CATSDPREDEQYF
TGTGCCACCAGTGACCCCCGGGAGGACGAGCAGTACTTC
>.|TRBV4-2|.|15|TRBJ1-2
CASSQVGPEVYGYTF
TGTGCCAGCAGCCAAGTTGGCCCGGAGGTCTATGGCTACACCTTC
>.|TRBV18|.|16|TRBJ2-2
CASSPPGQLNTGELFF
TGTGCCAGCTCACCACCGGGGCAGCTGAACACCGGGGAGCTGTTTTTT
>.|TRBV18|.|15|TRBJ1-1
CASSPDQGLNTEAFF
TGTGCCAGCTCACCCGATCAAGGCTTGAACACTGAAGCTTTCTTT
>.|TRBV3-1/TRBV3-2|.|15|TRBJ2-1
CASSQDLELGHEQFF
TGTGCCAGCAGCCAAGACCTAGAGTTGGGCCATGAGCAGTTCTTC
>.|TRBV4-1|TRBD1|15|TRBJ1-1
CASSQQDRGRAEAFF
TGCGCCAGCAGCCAACAGGACAGGGGGAGGGCTGAAGCTTTCTTT
>.|TRBV18|.|12|TRBJ2-7
CASSPRPYEQYF
TGTGCCAGCTCGCCCAGACCCTACGAGCAGTACTTC
>few|TRBV5-4|TRBD1|14|TRBJ1-4
CASSRQGADEKLFF
TGTGCCAGCAGCCGCCAGGGGGCGGATGAAAAACTGTTTTTT
>once|TRBV9|.|17|TRBJ2-2
CASSVAEVAAYTGELFF
TGTGCCAGCAGCGTAGCTGAGGTAGCGGCTTACACCGGGGAGCTGTTTTTT
>.|TRBV3-1/TRBV3-2|.|15|TRBJ1-5
CASSQEGAEEQPQHF
TGTGCCAGCAGCCAAGAGGGGGCTGAGGAACAGCCCCAGCATTTT
>once|TRBV28|.|11|TRBJ1-1
CASSLTTEAFF
TGTGCCAGCAGTTTGACAACTGAAGCTTTCTTT
>.|TRBV12-5|TRBD2|14|TRBJ2-1
CASGTGLAGNEQFF
TGTGCTAGTGGAACGGGACTAGCGGGCAATGAGCAGTTCTTC
>.|TRBV2|.|12|TRBJ2-7
CASSSELYEQYF
TGTGCCAGCAGTAGCGAGCTCTACGAGCAGTACTTC
>.|TRBV7-2|TRBD1|14|TRBJ2-5
CASSLGQAQETQYF
TGTGCCAGCAGCTTGGGACAGGCCCAAGAGACCCAGTACTTC
>.|TRBV19|TRBD1|13|TRBJ2-7
CASSRQGSYEQYF
TGTGCCAGTAGTCGACAGGGCAGCTACGAGCAGTACTTC
>.|TRBV6-5|TRBD2|15|TRBJ2-3
CATEDLAGGGDTQYF
TGTGCCACAGAGGATCTAGCGGGAGGTGGGGATACGCAGTATTTT
>.|TRBV5-4|TRBD2|14|TRBJ2-7
CASSSGLARDEQYF
TGTGCCAGCAGCTCGGGACTAGCGCGGGACGAGCAGTACTTC
>.|TRBV3-1/TRBV3-2|TRBD1|14|TRBJ2-1
CASSHFGQDNEQFF
TGTGCCAGCAGCCATTTCGGACAGGACAATGAGCAGTTCTTC
>few|TRBV7-9|.|12|TRBJ1-1
CASSLGLAEAFF
TGTGCCAGCAGCTTAGGTTTGGCTGAAGCTTTCTTT
>.|TRBV2|.|14|TRBJ2-5
CASRKGTAQETQYF
TGTGCCAGCCGGAAAGGGACGGCTCAAGAGACCCAGTACTTC
>few|TRBV7-2|.|13|TRBJ1-1
CASSFSGITEAFF
TGTGCCAGCAGCTTTTCAGGGATCACTGAAGCTTTCTTT
>.|TRBV4-2|.|18|TRBJ2-7
CASSQESMASASSYEQYF
TGTGCCAGCAGCCAAGAATCGATGGCTAGCGCGTCCTCCTACGAGCAGTACTTC
>.|TRBV6-7|.|14|TRBJ1-6
CASSSPLGGPPLHF
TGTGCCAGCAGTTCCCCCCTTGGAGGGCCACCCCTCCACTTT
>.|TRBV18|TRBD2|15|TRBJ2-3
CASSLTSDPTDTQYF
TGTGCCAGCTCATTAACTAGCGACCCCACAGATACGCAGTATTTT
>.|TRBV5-1|TRBD1|15|TRBJ1-6
CASSEDRASSSPLHF
TGCGCCAGCAGCGAGGACAGGGCCTCTAGTTCACCCCTCCACTTT
>.|TRBV3-1/TRBV3-2|.|12|TRBJ1-2
CASSHPGWGYTF
TGTGCCAGCAGCCACCCGGGTTGGGGCTACACCTTC
>.|TRBV12-3/TRBV12-4|TRBD1|13|TRBJ2-2
CASTSDRAGELFF
TGTGCCAGCACCTCAGACAGGGCCGGGGAGCTGTTTTTT
>.|TRBV15|.|13|TRBJ1-1
CATSQAVNTEAFF
TGTGCCACCAGCCAAGCGGTGAACACTGAAGCTTTCTTT
>.|TRBV3-1/TRBV3-2|TRBD2|16|TRBJ2-1
CASSPRKAGGSNEQFF
TGTGCCAGCAGCCCAAGAAAAGCGGGAGGGAGCAATGAGCAGTTCTTC
>.|TRBV3-1/TRBV3-2|.|16|TRBJ2-7
CASSHMRRGGVDEQYF
TGTGCCAGCAGCCACATGAGGAGGGGGGGCGTTGACGAGCAGTACTTC
>few|TRBV20-1|.|11|TRBJ2-1
CSATEIWEQFF
TGCAGTGCTACCGAGATTTGGGAGCAGTTCTTC
>once|TRBV28|TRBD1|14|TRBJ2-4
CASSDPNRGYIQYF
TGTGCCAGCAGTGACCCGAACAGGGGTTACATTCAGTACTTC
>.|TRBV18|.|13|TRBJ1-2
CASSPDGYYGYTF
TGTGCCAGCTCACCCGACGGGTACTATGGCTACACCTTC
>.|TRBV6-5|TRBD2|15|TRBJ2-3
CASRGTSGGTDTQYF
TGTGCCAGCAGGGGGACTAGCGGGGGTACAGATACGCAGTATTTT
>.|TRBV5-4|TRBD1|13|TRBJ2-1
CASTRTGGNEQFF
TGTGCCAGCACCCGGACAGGGGGAAATGAGCAGTTCTTC
>.|TRBV10-3|TRBD2|12|TRBJ2-5
CAIRREGETQYF
TGTGCCATCAGAAGGGAGGGAGAGACCCAGTACTTC
>.|TRBV4-3|TRBD1|17|TRBJ1-5
CASSQDHFGTGNQPQHF
TGCGCCAGCAGCCAAGATCACTTTGGGACAGGGAATCAGCCCCAGCATTTT
>.|TRBV12-3/TRBV12-4|.|12|TRBJ2-7
CASSSNGYEQYF
TGTGCCAGCAGTTCCAATGGGTACGAGCAGTACTTC
>once|TRBV9|.|11|TRBJ1-1
CASSPQGEAFF
TGTGCCAGCAGCCCCCAAGGTGAAGCTTTCTTT